A single sample gave rise to the 25 T cell receptor beta chains below, sequenced in a study of shared clonotypes between healthy human individuals. Sequenced by immunoSEQ multiplex PCR; TCRdb stores in-frame clones only, minus some. In the table there are some 980,000 clones, approximately 80% of which are singletons. Sequencing input: memory CD4+ T cells sorted from blood. This sample's subset: CD45RA-negative fraction. All receptors come from a man aged 18 to 35 in good health.

The chain employs TRBV28 and TRBJ2-7; the D gene is possibly TRBD1 (6 bases). Germline V gene lookup returns CDR1 MDHEN and CDR2 SYDVKM. Trimming left V 10 bases short and J 0 bases short, with 13 bases between. This CDR3 spans 13 amino acids. CDR3 sequence (DNA): TGTGCCACCACCGGGACATTCTCCTACGAGCAGTACTTC. Its protein is CATTGTFSYEQYF.

This chain uses TRBV5-8 with TRBJ1-2; no firm D call. Germline CDR1 reads SGHTS; CDR2 reads YDEGEE. V was pared by 1 base and J by 0 bases, with 7 bases between. This CDR3 has 14 amino acids. The CDR3 nucleotides read TGTGCCAGCAGCTTGAGCCTAGCTAACTATGGCTACACCTTC. Translated: CASSLSLANYGYTF.

This clone was observed a few times. The chain combines TRBV5-1 with TRBJ2-7, with D possibly matching TRBD2 (6 bases). The CDR3 is made up of 12 amino acids. V shed 7 bases and J shed 4 bases, with 12 bases lying between them. Germline CDR1 is SGHRS and CDR2 is YFSETQ. CDR3 coding DNA: TGCGCCAGCGGGGCGGGAATTTACGAGCAGTACTTC. Amino acids: CASGAGIYEQYF.

This clone was detected many times. The J gene is TRBJ2-1, the V gene TRBV4-1; D possibly uses TRBD1 or TRBD2 (5 bases each). CDR3 length: 17 residues. CDR1 MGHRA and CDR2 YSYEKL come from the germline V gene. V was pared by 3 bases and J by 5 bases, with 20 bases between. The CDR3 DNA reads TGCGCCAGCAGCCAGATTCCGGGACCAACGACCAACAATGAGCAGTTCTTC. Its protein is CASSQIPGPTTNNEQFF.

In regard to this clone: This sequence is one base from a far larger clone and is likely a read error. The V gene is TRBV7-8, the J gene TRBJ1-1; D is possibly TRBD1 (6 bases). The germline gives CDR1 SGHVS, CDR2 FQNEAQ. The CDR3 totals 13 residues. With 4 bases removed from V and 1 base from J, the gap between germline ends came to 7 bases. The CDR3 sequence: CASSWTENTEAFF. Written as DNA, the CDR3 is TGTGCCAGCAGCTGGACAGAGAACACTGAAGCTTTCTTT.

This clone has only a few counts. The CDR3 DNA sequence: TGTGCCAGCAGCTTGGGCGGCCCTAACACCGGGGAGCTGTTTTTT. Amino acid sequence: CASSLGGPNTGELFF. The chain links TRBV7-2 to TRBJ2-2; D is ambiguous. The germline CDR1 and CDR2 sequences are SGHTA and FQGNSA. The ends were cut back, 3 bases at V and 2 bases at J, with 10 bases in the middle. The CDR3 is 15 amino acids.

This chain connects TRBV30 to TRBJ2-1; 14 nucleotides agree with TRBD2. CDR3 length equals 16 residues. The V and J ends lost 8 bases and 4 bases, in that order; junction bases with no gene match: 10. Germline values: CDR1 GTSNPN, CDR2 SVGIG (reference sequence). CDR3 bases: TGTGCCCGAACCGGGACTAGCGGGGGTCTATACAATGAGCAGTTCTTC. Encoded protein: CARTGTSGGLYNEQFF.

This clone came up a few times. J is TRBJ1-1 and V is TRBV28; D perhaps matches TRBD1 (5 bases). Germline V gene lookup returns CDR1 MDHEN and CDR2 SYDVKM. The CDR3 is made up of 14 amino acids. V lost 7 bases and J 5 bases, leaving 17 bases between the germline ends. In DNA form, the CDR3 reads TGTGCCAGCATAAGTCGGCCTAGGGGAACTGAAGCTTTCTTT. Its protein is CASISRPRGTEAFF.

This clone was found once. The rearrangement links TRBV5-1 to TRBJ2-7; D is unclear. CDR3 length equals 13 residues. V was shortened by 0 bases and J by 4 bases, with 8 bases between the two germline ends. Germline V gene data show CDR1 as SGHRS and CDR2 as YFSETQ. Here the CDR3 DNA reads TGCGCCAGCAGCTTGGGTCCCGCTTACGAGCAGTACTTC. Amino acid sequence: CASSLGPAYEQYF.

Only one count was recorded for this clone. V is TRBV30 and J is TRBJ1-3; no clear D. This CDR3 region has 14 residues. Trimming took 4 bases from V and 0 from J, leaving 10 bases between them. Germline loops: CDR1 GTSNPN, CDR2 SVGIG (reference sequence). CDR3 amino acids: CAWTGGNSGNTIYF. CDR3 DNA sequence: TGTGCCTGGACAGGCGGCAACTCTGGAAACACCATATATTTT.

This clone has just one count. J is TRBJ2-5 and V is TRBV29-1, with 7 bases fitting TRBD1. The ends lost 4 bases at V and 4 bases at J; junction bases unmatched: 9. The CDR3 length is 14 residues. Looked up from germline, CDR1 is SQVTM and CDR2 is ANQGSEA. CDR3 amino acids: CSVGGSGGRETQYF. The CDR3 DNA sequence: TGCAGCGTTGGGGGGTCAGGGGGTCGAGAGACCCAGTACTTC.

This clone has only a few counts. The rearrangement joins TRBV10-3 to TRBJ2-6; D call uncertain. CDR3 length equals 15 residues. Deletions cut 6 bases from V and 0 bases from J, with 9 bases between. The germline V gene has CDR1 ENHRY and CDR2 SYGVKD. CDR3: CAISTRISGANVLTF. For the CDR3, the DNA is TGTGCCATCAGCACACGGATCTCTGGGGCCAACGTCCTGACTTTC.

In the case of this clone: Possible read error: a much larger clone is one base away. The chain combines TRBV5-4 with TRBJ2-5; 11 bases fit TRBD2. The CDR3 extends over 13 amino acids. V was clipped by 4 bases and J by 5 bases; unmatched bases: 1. CDR1 SGHNT and CDR2 YYREEE come from the germline V gene (reference sequence). CDR3 coding DNA: TGTGCCAGCAGCCGGACTAGCGGGGAGACCCAGTACTTC. This sequence encodes CASSRTSGETQYF. Combining the CDR3 with reference TRBV5-4 and TRBJ2-5 gives the whole variable domain ETGVTQSPTHLIKTRGQQVTLRCSSQSGHNTVSWYQQALGQGPQFIFQYYREEENGRGNFPPRFSGLQFPNYSSELNVNALELDDSALYLCASSRTSGETQYFGPGTRLLVL.

The chain uses TRBV28 and TRBJ2-5; the match to TRBD2 covers 8 bases. The CDR3 extends over 15 amino acids. The V gene end was trimmed by 2 bases and the J gene end by 1 base; junction bases not matched to a gene: 3. The germline gives CDR1 MDHEN, CDR2 SYDVKM. CDR3 in DNA: TGTGCCAGCAGTTTAAACGGGAGGGCCCAAGAGACCCAGTACTTC. Translation: CASSLNGRAQETQYF.

The chain is built from TRBV11-1 and TRBJ2-1; 14 nucleotides match TRBD2. The V gene's germline CDR1 is SGHAT and CDR2 FQDESV (reference sequence). Trimming removed 6 bases from V and 3 bases from J; junction bases left unmatched: 7. The CDR3 runs 17 residues. CDR3: CASRVGLAGERYNEQFF. In DNA form, the CDR3 reads TGTGCCAGCAGGGTGGGACTAGCGGGGGAGCGCTACAATGAGCAGTTCTTC.

This clone was found once. A far larger clone is a single base away, which makes a read error likely. The V gene is TRBV11-2, the J gene TRBJ1-6; D remains unclear. V dropped 1 base and J dropped 7 bases, with 2 bases sitting between them. The CDR3 is 12 amino acids. Germline V lookup: CDR1 SGHAT, CDR2 FQNNGV. CDR3 amino acids: CASSLGNSPLHF. CDR3 in DNA: TGTGCCAGCAGCTTAGGAAATTCACCCCTCCACTTT. The whole variable domain, remainder taken from reference TRBV11-2 and TRBJ1-6, is EAGVAQSPRYKIIEKRQSVAFWCNPISGHATLYWYQQILGQGPKLLIQFQNNGVVDDSQLPKDRFSAERLKGVDSTLKIQPAKLEDSAVYLCASSLGNSPLHFGNGTRLTVT.

The V gene is TRBV18, the J gene TRBJ2-1, with TRBD2 matching 13 bases. The CDR3 covers 15 residues. The J segment lost 5 bases and the V segment lost 2 bases, leaving 0 bases of the junction unmatched. Per germline, CDR1 KGHSH and CDR2 LQKENI. CDR3 bases: TGTGCCAGCTCACCAACTAGCGGGGGGGACAATGAGCAGTTCTTC. It specifies CASSPTSGGDNEQFF.

The genes are TRBV4-2 and TRBJ1-2; D uncertain. There are 15 residues in the CDR3. Germline V lookup: CDR1 LGHNA, CDR2 YNFKEQ. Trimming removed 1 base at V and 5 bases at J, with 14 bases between. This CDR3 reads CASSQAGSLVYGYTF. The DNA of the CDR3 is TGTGCCAGCAGCCAAGCTGGGTCACTGGTGTATGGCTACACCTTC.

This chain links TRBV2 with TRBJ2-6; no reliable D call. This CDR3 is 15 amino acids long. Germline loops: CDR1 SNHLY, CDR2 FYNNEI. V lost 6 bases to trimming and J lost 1 base, with 10 bases between them. The CDR3 is CASRLGDSGANVLTF. The CDR3 DNA is TGTGCCAGCAGATTAGGTGATTCTGGGGCCAACGTCCTGACTTTC.

The V gene is TRBV29-1, the J gene TRBJ2-7; 7 nucleotides match TRBD1. V lost 6 bases, J lost 3 bases, and 5 bases stayed unmatched. This CDR3 comprises 12 residues. Germline CDR1 SQVTM, CDR2 ANQGSEA. The CDR3 nucleotides are TGCAGCGTCAGACAGGGTTACTACGAGCAGTACTTC. It encodes CSVRQGYYEQYF.

The V call is TRBV7-2, the J call TRBJ2-7; 7 nucleotides agree with TRBD2. The CDR3 length is 17 residues. The germline CDR1 and CDR2 sequences are SGHTA and FQGNSA. V dropped 4 bases and J dropped 0; count of bases not matched to a gene: 12. The CDR3 sequence: CASSSESGGRASYEQYF. As DNA, the CDR3 is TGTGCCAGCAGCTCCGAGTCGGGGGGTAGGGCCTCCTACGAGCAGTACTTC.

The table lists this clone with a count of one. The chain recombines TRBV4-3 with TRBJ2-1; 9 bases match TRBD1. The V segment lost 2 bases and the J segment 7 bases; nucleotides outside the gene matches: 9. Germline lookup yields CDR1 LGHNA and CDR2 YSLEER. CDR3 length equals 16 residues. CDR3 in DNA: TGCGCCAGCAGCCAAATGGGACAGGGACCTTGGAATGAGCAGTTCTTC. Amino acids: CASSQMGQGPWNEQFF.

This chain links TRBV6-6 with TRBJ2-7; 7 bases match TRBD1. With V trimmed by 5 bases and J by 4 bases, 8 bases remained unmatched. Germline CDR1 reads MNHNY; CDR2 reads SVGAGI (reference sequence). This CDR3 comprises 14 residues. The CDR3 region is CASSQTTGRYEQYF. The CDR3, as DNA: TGTGCCAGCAGTCAAACGACAGGGCGGTACGAGCAGTACTTC.

This chain uses TRBV6-1 with TRBJ1-1; D may be TRBD1 (5 bases). V lost 10 bases, J lost 4 bases, and 13 bases lay in between. This CDR3 has 12 amino acids. Germline CDR1 MNHNS, CDR2 SASEGT. This chain's CDR3 is CATSREGTEAFF. CDR3 DNA: TGTGCCACCTCCAGGGAGGGCACTGAAGCTTTCTTT.

The V gene is TRBV7-9, the J gene TRBJ2-3; TRBD2 agrees at 9 bases. The CDR3 totals 14 residues. CDR1 and CDR2 from the germline V gene are SEHNR and FQNEAQ (reference sequence). The trim removed 6 bases at V and 6 bases at J, leaving 7 bases unmatched. The chain's CDR3 is CASSPGLASDTQYF. CDR3 bases: TGTGCCAGCAGTCCGGGACTAGCAAGCGATACGCAGTATTTT.